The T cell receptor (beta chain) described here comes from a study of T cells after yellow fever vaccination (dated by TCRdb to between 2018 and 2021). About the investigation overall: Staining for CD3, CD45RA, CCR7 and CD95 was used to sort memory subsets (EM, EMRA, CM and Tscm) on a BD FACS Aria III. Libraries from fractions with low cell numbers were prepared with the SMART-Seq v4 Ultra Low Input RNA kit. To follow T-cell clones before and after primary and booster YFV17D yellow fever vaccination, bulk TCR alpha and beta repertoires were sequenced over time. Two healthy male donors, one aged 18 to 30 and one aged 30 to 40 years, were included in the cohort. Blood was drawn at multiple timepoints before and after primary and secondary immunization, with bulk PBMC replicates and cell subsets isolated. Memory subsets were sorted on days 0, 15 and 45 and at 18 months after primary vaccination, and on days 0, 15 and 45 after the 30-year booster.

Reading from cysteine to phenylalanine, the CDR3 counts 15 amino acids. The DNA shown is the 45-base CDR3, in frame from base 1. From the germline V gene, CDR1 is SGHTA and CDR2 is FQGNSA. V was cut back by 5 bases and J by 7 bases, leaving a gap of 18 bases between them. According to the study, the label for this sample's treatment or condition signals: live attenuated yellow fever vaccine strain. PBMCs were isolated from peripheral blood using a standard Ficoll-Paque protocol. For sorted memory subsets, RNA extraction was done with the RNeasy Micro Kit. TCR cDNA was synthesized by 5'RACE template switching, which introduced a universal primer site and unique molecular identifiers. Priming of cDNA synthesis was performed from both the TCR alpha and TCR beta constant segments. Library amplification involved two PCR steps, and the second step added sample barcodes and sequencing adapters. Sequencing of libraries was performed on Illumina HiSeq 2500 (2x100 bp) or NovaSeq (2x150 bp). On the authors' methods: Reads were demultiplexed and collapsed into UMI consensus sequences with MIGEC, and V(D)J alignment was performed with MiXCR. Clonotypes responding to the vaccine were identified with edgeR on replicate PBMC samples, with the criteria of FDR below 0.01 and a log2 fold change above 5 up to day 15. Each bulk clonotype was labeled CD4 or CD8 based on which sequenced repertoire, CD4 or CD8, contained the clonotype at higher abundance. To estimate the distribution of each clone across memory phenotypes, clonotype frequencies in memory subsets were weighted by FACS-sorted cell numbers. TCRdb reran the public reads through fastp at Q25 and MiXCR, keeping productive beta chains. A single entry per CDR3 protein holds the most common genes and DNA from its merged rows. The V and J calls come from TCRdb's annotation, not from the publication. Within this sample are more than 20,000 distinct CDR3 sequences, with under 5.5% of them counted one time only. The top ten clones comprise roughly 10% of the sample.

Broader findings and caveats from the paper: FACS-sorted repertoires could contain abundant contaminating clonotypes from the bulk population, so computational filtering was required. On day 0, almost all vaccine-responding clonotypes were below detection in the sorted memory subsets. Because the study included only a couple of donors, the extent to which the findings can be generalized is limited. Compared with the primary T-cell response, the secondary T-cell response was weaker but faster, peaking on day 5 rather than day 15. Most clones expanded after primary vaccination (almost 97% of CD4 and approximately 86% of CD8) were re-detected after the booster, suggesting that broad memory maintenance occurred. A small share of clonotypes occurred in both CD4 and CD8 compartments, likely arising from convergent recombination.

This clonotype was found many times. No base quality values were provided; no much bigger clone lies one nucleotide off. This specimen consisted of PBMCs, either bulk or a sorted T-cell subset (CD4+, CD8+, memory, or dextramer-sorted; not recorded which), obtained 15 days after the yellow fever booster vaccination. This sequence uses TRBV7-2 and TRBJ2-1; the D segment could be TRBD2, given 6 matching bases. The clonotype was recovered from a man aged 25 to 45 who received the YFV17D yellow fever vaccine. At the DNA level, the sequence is TGTGCCAGCAGCCCCCAAGTGGGAGGAGATAATGAGCAGTTCTTC. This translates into CASSPQVGGDNEQFF.